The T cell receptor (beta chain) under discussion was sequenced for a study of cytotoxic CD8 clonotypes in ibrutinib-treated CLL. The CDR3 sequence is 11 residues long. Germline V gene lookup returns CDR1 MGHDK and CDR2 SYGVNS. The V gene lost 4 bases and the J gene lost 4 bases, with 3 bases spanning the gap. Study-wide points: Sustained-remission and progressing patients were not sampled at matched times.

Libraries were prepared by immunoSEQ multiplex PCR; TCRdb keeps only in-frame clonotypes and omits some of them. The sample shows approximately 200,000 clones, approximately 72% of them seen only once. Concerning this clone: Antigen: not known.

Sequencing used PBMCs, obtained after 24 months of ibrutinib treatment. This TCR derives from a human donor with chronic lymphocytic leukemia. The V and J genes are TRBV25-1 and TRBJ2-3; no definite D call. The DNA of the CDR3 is TGTGCCAGCAGTGCCCCAGATACGCAGTATTTT. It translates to CASSAPDTQYF.